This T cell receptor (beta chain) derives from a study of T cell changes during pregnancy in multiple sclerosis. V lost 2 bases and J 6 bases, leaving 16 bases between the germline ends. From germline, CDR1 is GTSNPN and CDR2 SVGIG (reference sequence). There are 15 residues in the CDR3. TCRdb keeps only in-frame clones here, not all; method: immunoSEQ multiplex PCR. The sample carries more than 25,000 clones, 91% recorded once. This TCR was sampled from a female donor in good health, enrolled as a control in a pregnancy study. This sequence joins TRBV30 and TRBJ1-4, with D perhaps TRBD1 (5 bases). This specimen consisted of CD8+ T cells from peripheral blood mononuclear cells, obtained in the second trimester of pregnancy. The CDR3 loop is CAWSRTPGGDEKLFF. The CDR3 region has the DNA TGTGCCTGGAGTCGTACGCCGGGGGGGGATGAAAAACTGTTTTTT.